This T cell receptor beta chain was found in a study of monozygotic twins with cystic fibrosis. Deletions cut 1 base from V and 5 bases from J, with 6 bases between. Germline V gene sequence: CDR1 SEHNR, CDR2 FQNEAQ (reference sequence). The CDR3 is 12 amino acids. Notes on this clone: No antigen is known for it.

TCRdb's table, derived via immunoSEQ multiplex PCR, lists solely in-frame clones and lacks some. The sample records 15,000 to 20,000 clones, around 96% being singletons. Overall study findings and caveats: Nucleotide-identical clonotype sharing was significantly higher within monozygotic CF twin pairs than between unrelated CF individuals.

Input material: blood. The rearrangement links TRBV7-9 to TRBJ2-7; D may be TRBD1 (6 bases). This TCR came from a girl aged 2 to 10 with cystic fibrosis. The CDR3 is CASSLGTDEQYF. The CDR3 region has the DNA TGTGCCAGCAGCTTAGGGACAGACGAGCAGTACTTC. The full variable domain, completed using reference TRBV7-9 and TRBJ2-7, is DTGVSQNPRHKITKRGQNVTFRCDPISEHNRLYWYRQTLGQGPEFLTYFQNEAQLEKSRLLSDRFSAERPKGSFSTLEIQRTEQGDSAMYLCASSLGTDEQYFGPGTRLTVT.